This note documents a single T cell receptor (beta chain) sequence. Its antigen is not identified. V was trimmed by 0 bases and J by 0 bases, leaving 9 bases between them. This CDR3 has 15 residues. The germline CDR1 and CDR2 sequences are SGHRS and YFSETQ. The sample comes from a study of cytomegalovirus exposure and HLA in healthy donors. General observations from the study: Donors belonging to an Asian-associated ancestry cluster reportedly showed fewer N-insertions in productive TCRs than the roughly 700-donor mean, according to what a later analysis found. TCR beta chains numbering more than 150 were designated cytomegalovirus-associated.

Primers: 60 Vbeta forward and 13 Jbeta reverse. Only in-frame clones appear in the TCRdb table, and some are missing; sequencing was by immunoSEQ multiplex PCR. The sample has some 130,000 clones, approximately 80% seen once. The chain is built from TRBV5-1 and TRBJ1-2; the D is unclear. The receptor's source is a male donor in good health and CMV-seronegative. The sample was PBMCs. The DNA of the CDR3 is TGCGCCAGCAGCTTGGCGGGAGAGACTAACTATGGCTACACCTTC. Protein: CASSLAGETNYGYTF.